A single sample is the source of the 30 T cell receptor beta chains below, sequenced in a study of CD8+CD57+ T cells in acquired aplastic anemia. Genomic DNA provided the template from which TCR beta VDJ and CDR3 profiles were obtained. TCRdb reprocessed the reads with MiXCR, giving one entry per CDR3 protein. The sample lists 450,000 to 600,000 distinct CDR3 sequences, around 30% occurring once. The sequenced patients had an expansion of CD8+CD57+ cells seen by flow cytometry. The sequenced sample consisted of sorted CD4+, CD8+, or CD8+CD57+ T cells (not recorded which) from PBMCs. The receptors were sampled from a human donor with aplastic anemia.

This clonotype was observed a handful of times. This chain uses TRBV20-1 with TRBJ1-1, with D perhaps TRBD1 (6 bases). CDR3 size: 14 residues. Looked up from germline, CDR1 is DFQATT and CDR2 is SNEGSKA (reference sequence). V dropped 3 bases and J dropped 6 bases, with 17 bases sitting between them. The CDR3 nucleotides read TGCAGTGCTAGCTTGGGGCAGGGGTGGTCTGAAGCTTTCTTT. Residues: CSASLGQGWSEAFF.

This sequence joins TRBV5-1 and TRBJ1-4; D possibly corresponds to TRBD1 (5 bases). CDR3 length: 14 residues. CDR1 SGHRS and CDR2 YFSETQ come from the germline V gene. V was pared by 7 bases and J by 5 bases, with 15 bases between. This CDR3 is CASYAGSRNEKLFF. The DNA for the CDR3 is TGCGCCAGCTATGCAGGGAGCCGAAATGAAAAACTGTTTTTT.

This clonotype appeared many times. The V call is TRBV10-3, the J call TRBJ1-3, with D tentatively TRBD1 (5 bases). The ends were cut back, 4 bases at V and 4 bases at J, with 8 bases in the middle. The V gene's germline CDR1 is ENHRY and CDR2 SYGVKD. CDR3 length: 13 amino acids. CDR3 sequence: CAISGGNGNTIYF. The CDR3 nucleotides are TGTGCCATCAGTGGGGGGAACGGAAACACCATATATTTT.

In its sample, this clonotype was seen many times. The chain employs TRBV19 and TRBJ2-7; D not certain. Trimming left V 1 base short and J 0 bases short, with 10 bases between. The CDR3 runs to 15 residues. Germline V gives CDR1 LNHDA, CDR2 SQIVND (reference sequence). DNA of the CDR3: TGTGCCAGTAGTATAGCTTTTGGGGACTCCTACGAGCAGTACTTC. This gives the protein CASSIAFGDSYEQYF.

This clonotype turned up a few times. This chain joins TRBV5-1 and TRBJ1-5; D is possibly TRBD1 (6 bases). The CDR3 contains 15 residues. V lost 0 bases and J 5 bases, leaving 12 bases between the germline ends. Germline V lookup: CDR1 SGHRS, CDR2 YFSETQ. CDR3 nucleotide sequence: TGCGCCAGCAGCTTGGCCACAGGGAATTATCAGCCCCAGCATTTT. Protein: CASSLATGNYQPQHF.

This clonotype occurred a few times. The rearrangement joins TRBV20-1 to TRBJ2-2; 8 nucleotides line up with TRBD1. V trimming: 5 bases; J trimming: 1 base; junction bases outside the gene matches: 6. The CDR3 length is 15 residues. The germline V gene has CDR1 DFQATT and CDR2 SNEGSKA (reference sequence). For the CDR3, the DNA is TGCAGTGCTCCCGCCGGGACAGGGAACACCGGGGAGCTGTTTTTT. Its translation is CSAPAGTGNTGELFF.

This chain joins TRBV2 and TRBJ2-7; D is unresolved. The CDR3 spans 12 residues. Germline V gives CDR1 SNHLY, CDR2 FYNNEI. V was shortened by 5 bases and J by 2 bases, with 7 bases between the two germline ends. CDR3 in amino acids: CASSPETYEQYF. The CDR3 DNA is TGTGCCAGCAGTCCCGAGACCTACGAGCAGTACTTC.

Ten or more counts support this clonotype. The gene calls are TRBV2 and TRBJ1-1; D remains unclear. The CDR3 has 13 residues. The V gene's germline CDR1 is SNHLY and CDR2 FYNNEI. V was pared by 10 bases and J by 4 bases, with 16 bases between. CDR3 in amino acids: CATDRELGTEAFF. The CDR3 coding sequence is TGTGCCACCGACCGGGAATTGGGCACTGAAGCTTTCTTT. Drawing the rest from reference TRBV2 and TRBJ1-1, the complete variable domain is EPEVTQTPSHQVTQMGQEVILRCVPISNHLYFYWYRQILGQKVEFLVSFYNNEISEKSEIFDDQFSVERPDGSNFTLKIRSTKLEDSAMYFCATDRELGTEAFFGQGTRLTVV.

This clonotype was counted ten times or more. The genes are TRBV20-1 and TRBJ1-5, with D unclear. Trimming removed 5 bases from V and 8 bases from J, with 16 bases in between. This CDR3 has 13 residues. Looked up from germline, CDR1 is DFQATT and CDR2 is SNEGSKA (reference sequence). The CDR3 spells CSAVWTAREPQHF. Written as DNA, the CDR3 is TGCAGTGCTGTTTGGACGGCGAGGGAGCCCCAGCATTTT.

The sample holds a few counts of this clonotype. This chain connects TRBV9 to TRBJ1-1; D might be TRBD1 (6 bases). Trimming pared 3 bases from V and 2 bases from J, leaving 11 bases between. CDR1 SGDLS and CDR2 YYNGEE come from the germline V gene. This CDR3 contains 14 residues. This CDR3 reads CASSGHRDNTEAFF. DNA for the CDR3: TGTGCCAGCAGCGGTCACAGGGATAACACTGAAGCTTTCTTT.

The rearrangement uses TRBV29-1 and TRBJ1-6; D is possibly TRBD1 (5 bases). The CDR3 runs to 13 residues. V dropped 0 bases and J dropped 10 bases, with 10 bases sitting between them. Looked up from germline, CDR1 is SQVTM and CDR2 is ANQGSEA. Written as DNA, the CDR3 is TGCAGCGTTGAAGACAGGGAGGGCTCACCCCTCCACTTT. Encoded protein: CSVEDREGSPLHF.

This clonotype was counted ten times or more. The chain recombines TRBV24-1 with TRBJ1-1; no definite D call. Germline V lookup: CDR1 KGHDR, CDR2 SFDVKD. The V and J ends lost 6 bases and 5 bases respectively, with 12 bases between them. This CDR3 is 13 amino acids long. The CDR3 spells CATSMGGDTEAFF. DNA for the CDR3: TGTGCCACCAGTATGGGCGGGGATACTGAAGCTTTCTTT.

The rearrangement joins TRBV6-1 to TRBJ2-7, with 10 bases lining up with TRBD2. Trimming took 6 bases from V and 6 from J; bases not matched to a gene: 5. Germline V gene sequence: CDR1 MNHNS, CDR2 SASEGT. CDR3 size: 13 residues. Written as DNA, the CDR3 is TGTGCCAGCAGGAGCGGGGGGGCAGGCGAGCAGTACTTC. This codes for CASRSGGAGEQYF.

To note about this clonotype: With a much larger clone just one base away, this may be a read error. This is likely a read error, given that the CDR3 carries no conserved phenylalanine or tryptophan at its end. The chain employs TRBV7-3 and TRBJ1-1, with TRBD1 identical over 8 bases. CDR1 is SGHTA, CDR2 FQGTGA, per germline. The V and J ends lost 4 bases and 4 bases, in that order; junction bases with no gene match: 8. This CDR3 comprises 15 residues. CDR3 nucleotides: TGTGCCAGCAGCTCGAGGACAGGGACACTCACTGAAGCTTTCCTT. Translated: CASSSRTGTLTEAFL.

This clonotype was seen a handful of times. The gene calls are TRBV5-1 and TRBJ1-2, with TRBD1 identical over 11 bases. The CDR3 is made up of 14 amino acids. Losses at the gene ends were 4 bases for V and 8 bases for J; bases not matched to a gene: 7. The germline V gene has CDR1 SGHRS and CDR2 YFSETQ. The CDR3 is CASSPGTGGLGYTF. The CDR3 coding sequence is TGCGCCAGCAGCCCTGGGACAGGGGGATTGGGCTACACCTTC.

Remarks on this clonotype: This may be a read error: a much more frequent sequence differs by one nucleotide. The chain employs TRBV29-1 and TRBJ2-7; 7 nucleotides align to TRBD1. Per germline, CDR1 SQVTM and CDR2 ANQGSEA. The CDR3 spans 12 residues. The CDR3, as DNA: TGCAGCGTCCAGGCCGGGACAGTGGGGAGAGACTTC. It translates to CSVQAGTVGRDF.

This chain connects TRBV3-1 to TRBJ2-5, with D perhaps TRBD2 (6 bases). Germline CDR1 reads LGHDT; CDR2 reads YNNKEL (reference sequence). The length of the CDR3 is 13 residues. Trimming removed 0 bases from V and 6 bases from J, with 8 bases in between. The CDR3 protein is CASSQEGGKTQYF. As DNA, the CDR3 is TGTGCCAGCAGCCAAGAGGGCGGGAAGACCCAGTACTTC.

This clonotype occurred many times. The V call is TRBV29-1, the J call TRBJ1-1; no reliable D call. Germline-derived CDR1 and CDR2 are SQVTM and ANQGSEA. The CDR3 covers 13 residues. Trimming shortened V by 4 bases and J by 0 bases, and 9 bases separated the two germline ends. DNA for the CDR3: TGCAGCGTTGTAAGGCGACTGAACACTGAAGCTTTCTTT. Its translation: CSVVRRLNTEAFF.

The chain combines TRBV14 with TRBJ1-1; D remains ambiguous. Between the trimmed V and J ends, which lost 0 bases and 0 bases, there was a span of 11 bases. This CDR3 is 16 amino acids long. Germline V gives CDR1 SGHDN, CDR2 FVKESK. CDR3 nucleotides: TGTGCCAGCAGCCAAGATTTGACGGTAATGAACACTGAAGCTTTCTTT. Translated, it gives CASSQDLTVMNTEAFF.

The chain is built from TRBV11-2 and TRBJ2-7, with 13 bases that match TRBD2. The CDR3 is made up of 19 amino acids. From germline, CDR1 is SGHAT and CDR2 FQNNGV. The trim removed 3 bases at V and 2 bases at J, leaving 13 bases unmatched. Written as DNA, the CDR3 is TGTGCCAGCAGCTTTGGGCCTGGACTAGCGGGGGTTCAGGCCTACGAGCAGTACTTC. Translating gives CASSFGPGLAGVQAYEQYF.

CDR3 protein: CASSLVQGGSGELFF. Written as DNA, the CDR3 is TGTGCCAGCAGCTTGGTCCAGGGAGGGTCCGGGGAGCTGTTTTTT. The V call is TRBV25-1, the J call TRBJ2-2; TRBD2 aligns across 7 bases. This CDR3 region has 15 residues. The junction had 10 bases not matched to a gene; V was cut back by 6 bases and J by 6 bases. The germline CDR1 and CDR2 sequences are MGHDK and SYGVNS.

CDR3 sequence (DNA): TGCAGTGCTAAGGAGACAGGGAAACCCTACAATGAGCAGTTCTTC. It codes for CSAKETGKPYNEQFF. This chain uses TRBV20-1 with TRBJ2-1; 7 positions agree with TRBD1. Germline V gene sequence: CDR1 DFQATT, CDR2 SNEGSKA (reference sequence). Trimming took 4 bases from V and 2 from J; bases not matched to a gene: 8. The CDR3 runs to 15 residues.

This chain uses TRBV4-1 with TRBJ2-6, with TRBD1 identical over 10 bases. Trimming took 2 bases from V and 2 from J; bases not matched to a gene: 9. Germline V gives CDR1 MGHRA, CDR2 YSYEKL. The CDR3 length is 19 residues. CDR3 amino acids: CASSQKIRDRGTGANVLTF. The DNA for the CDR3 is TGCGCCAGCAGCCAAAAAATCCGGGACAGGGGTACTGGGGCCAACGTCCTGACTTTC.

This rearrangement joins TRBV9 to TRBJ1-3, with 9 bases fitting TRBD1. The germline V gene has CDR1 SGDLS and CDR2 YYNGEE. The CDR3 is made up of 17 amino acids. The trim removed 0 bases at V and 0 bases at J, leaving 4 bases unmatched. The CDR3 nucleotides are TGTGCCAGCAGCGTAGGACAGGGGGGAAACTCTGGAAACACCATATATTTT. Residues: CASSVGQGGNSGNTIYF.

This clonotype was seen at least ten times. The chain is built from TRBV19 and TRBJ2-3, with 8 bases aligning to TRBD2. In germline, CDR1 is LNHDA, CDR2 SQIVND (reference sequence). The CDR3 consists of 12 residues. V shed 10 bases and J 6 bases; nucleotides not matched to a gene: 6. The CDR3 loop is CATSGGGDTQYF. The CDR3 DNA sequence: TGTGCCACCAGCGGGGGCGGGGATACGCAGTATTTT.

This clonotype was recorded once. A clone one base away is much larger, so this may be a read error. The rearrangement links TRBV6-1 to TRBJ1-6, with D possibly TRBD1 on 6 matching bases. V lost 6 bases to trimming and J lost 18 bases, with 18 bases between them. The CDR3 covers 12 residues. CDR1 and CDR2 (germline): MNHNS, SASEGT. The CDR3 loop reads CASSQQGISPHF. CDR3 DNA sequence: TGTGCCAGCAGCCAACAGGGAATATCCCCCCACTTT.

This rearrangement joins TRBV6-2 or TRBV6-3 to TRBJ1-1; maybe TRBD1 (6 bases). This CDR3 has 15 residues. Looked up from germline, CDR1 is MNHEY and CDR2 is SVGEGT. Trimming left V 2 bases short and J 3 bases short, with 13 bases between. In DNA, the CDR3 is TGTGCCAGCAGTTACGGTCAGGGGTGGGACACTGAAGCTTTCTTT. Translated: CASSYGQGWDTEAFF.

This clonotype has more than one count but fewer than ten. A much larger clone differs by one base, so this may be a read error. V usage is TRBV7-9 and J usage is TRBJ1-2; D is uncertain. The CDR3 is 15 residues long. Germline values: CDR1 SEHNR, CDR2 FQNEAQ (reference sequence). Trimming stripped 5 bases from V and 5 bases from J, with 18 bases between. The DNA of the CDR3 is TGTGCCAGCAGCCCCGGTCGGACGGGTGGATATGGCTACACCTTC. This codes for CASSPGRTGGYGYTF.

This chain joins TRBV4-1 and TRBJ1-4; 9 bases match TRBD1. Germline CDR1 is MGHRA and CDR2 is YSYEKL. This CDR3 has 19 amino acids. The V segment lost 0 bases and the J segment 0 bases; nucleotides outside the gene matches: 8. The chain's CDR3 is CASSQERTGASSTNEKLFF. Written as DNA, the CDR3 is TGCGCCAGCAGCCAAGAAAGGACAGGGGCTTCTTCAACTAATGAAAAACTGTTTTTT.

This clonotype was found a few times. The rearrangement joins TRBV4-3 to TRBJ1-1; 7 nucleotides match TRBD1. The CDR3 sequence is 14 residues long. V gave up 0 bases and J gave up 3 bases; unmatched junction bases: 1. The germline gives CDR1 LGHNA, CDR2 YSLEER. The CDR3 nucleotides are TGCGCCAGCAGCCAAGAAGGACAGGACACTGAAGCTTTCTTT. Its translation: CASSQEGQDTEAFF.